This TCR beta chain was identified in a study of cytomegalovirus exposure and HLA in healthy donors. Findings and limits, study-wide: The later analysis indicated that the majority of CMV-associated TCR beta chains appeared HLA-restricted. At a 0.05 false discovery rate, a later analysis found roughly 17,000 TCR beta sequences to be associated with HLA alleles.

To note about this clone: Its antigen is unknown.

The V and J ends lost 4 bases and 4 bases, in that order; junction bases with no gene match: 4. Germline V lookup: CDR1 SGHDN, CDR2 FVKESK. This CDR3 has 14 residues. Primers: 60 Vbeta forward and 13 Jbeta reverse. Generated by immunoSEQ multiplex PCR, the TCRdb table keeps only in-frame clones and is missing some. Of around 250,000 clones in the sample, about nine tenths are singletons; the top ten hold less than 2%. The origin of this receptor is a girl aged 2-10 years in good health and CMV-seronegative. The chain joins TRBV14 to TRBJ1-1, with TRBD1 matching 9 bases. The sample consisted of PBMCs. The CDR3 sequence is CASSRTGEGTEAFF. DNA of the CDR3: TGTGCCAGCAGCCGGACAGGGGAAGGCACTGAAGCTTTCTTT. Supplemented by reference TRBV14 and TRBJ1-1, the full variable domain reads EAGVTQFPSHSVIEKGQTVTLRCDPISGHDNLYWYRRVMGKEIKFLLHFVKESKQDESGMPNNRFLAERTGGTYSTLKVQPAELEDSGVYFCASSRTGEGTEAFFGQGTRLTVV.